This entry concerns a single T cell receptor beta chain. Its antigen remains unknown. This sample stems from a study of T cells in Graves' hyperthyroidism and ophthalmopathy. Study results and caveats: Expanded thyroid clonotypes (above 0.001) were mostly also found in blood. Ophthalmopathy prediction by the model preceded onset by a median approximately 6.9 months.

Orbital computed tomography, thyroid ultrasound, serum thyroxine and TRAb, and clinical symptoms together informed the diagnoses. Cells are PBMCs isolated from roughly 9.2 ml of fresh blood. TCR beta CDR3 regions were amplified from RNA transcripts. With the HTBI primer set, the TCR CDR3 went through a first round of RT-PCR. Via MiXCR, TCRdb re-called the multiplex PCR reads, giving one row per CDR3 protein. The table includes 450,000 to 650,000 distinct CDR3 sequences, less than 25% detected once. The sample was blood. The receptor's source is a man between 18 and 29 years old with Graves' hyperthyroidism.

The CDR3 reads CAWSFRVGYGYTF. The CDR3 coding sequence is TGTGCCTGGAGTTTCAGGGTTGGCTATGGCTACACCTTC. This chain connects TRBV30 to TRBJ1-2; D possibly corresponds to TRBD1 (5 bases). Trimming removed 2 bases at V and 4 bases at J, with 11 bases between. CDR3 length: 13 residues. Germline assignment: CDR1 GTSNPN and CDR2 SVGIG (reference sequence). Drawing the rest from reference TRBV30 and TRBJ1-2, the complete variable domain is SQTIHQWPATLVQPVGSPLSLECTVEGTSNPNLYWYRQAAGRGLQLLFYSVGIGQISSEVPQNLSASRPQDRQFILSSKKLLLSDSGFYLCAWSFRVGYGYTFGSGTRLTVV.